The 14 T cell receptor beta chains reported below all come from one sample, sequenced in a study of cytomegalovirus exposure and HLA in healthy donors. Primers included in the PCR were 60 Vbeta and 13 Jbeta primers. The method was immunoSEQ multiplex PCR; TCRdb's version includes in-frame clones alone and lacks a portion of them. The table lists some 180,000 clones, around 78% of them singletons. Sequenced: PBMCs. These receptors were collected from a man between 18 and 35 years old in good health and CMV-seronegative.

In this sample, this clone turned up once. The V call is TRBV20-1, the J call TRBJ1-3; D not resolved. Trimming removed 1 base from V and 4 bases from J, with 2 bases in between. The CDR3 is 11 amino acids. The germline V gene has CDR1 DFQATT and CDR2 SNEGSKA (reference sequence). The CDR3 nucleotides read TGCAGTGCTAGAGTAGGAAACACCATATATTTT. Encoded protein: CSARVGNTIYF.

V usage is TRBV5-4 and J usage is TRBJ2-1, with TRBD2 matching 9 bases. The CDR3 covers 17 residues. The germline CDR1 and CDR2 sequences are SGHNT and YYREEE (reference sequence). The V and J ends lost 3 bases and 9 bases, in that order; junction bases with no gene match: 16. CDR3 residues: CASSSPGRLAGEGEQFF. The CDR3 nucleotides read TGTGCCAGCAGCTCACCCGGAAGGTTAGCGGGAGAGGGTGAGCAGTTCTTC. Filled out from reference TRBV5-4 and TRBJ2-1, the complete variable domain reads ETGVTQSPTHLIKTRGQQVTLRCSSQSGHNTVSWYQQALGQGPQFIFQYYREEENGRGNFPPRFSGLQFPNYSSELNVNALELDDSALYLCASSSPGRLAGEGEQFFGPGTRLTVL.

The J gene is TRBJ2-5, the V gene TRBV5-1; 9 positions match TRBD1. Germline CDR1 SGHRS, CDR2 YFSETQ. The CDR3 spans 16 residues. V gave up 4 bases and J gave up 3 bases; unmatched junction bases: 10. For the CDR3, the DNA is TGCGCCAGCAGCCCTTCGGACAGGGGAGCCGAAGAGACCCAGTACTTC. Encoded protein: CASSPSDRGAEETQYF.

In DNA, the CDR3 is TGTGCCAGCAGCCGGACTAGAACCCCACCCGAGCAGTACTTC. This codes for CASSRTRTPPEQYF. The chain joins TRBV6-5 to TRBJ2-7, with 7 bases matching TRBD2. This CDR3 region has 14 residues. Germline CDR1 MNHEY, CDR2 SVGAGI. V was pared by 6 bases and J by 6 bases, with 11 bases of the junction left unmatched.

As for this clone: Other DNA sequences of this sample code for an identical CDR3. V and J are TRBV4-1 and TRBJ2-3; TRBD2 agrees at 14 bases. Germline V gene lookup returns CDR1 MGHRA and CDR2 YSYEKL. The CDR3 totals 15 residues. J gave up 10 bases and V 3 bases, and 6 bases lay outside the gene matches. CDR3 sequence: CASSQTTSGRGAQYF. The CDR3 bases are TGCGCCAGCAGCCAGACGACTAGCGGGAGGGGGGCGCAGTATTTT.

This chain links TRBV30 with TRBJ1-1; the D is unclear. Germline loops: CDR1 GTSNPN, CDR2 SVGIG (reference sequence). V lost 5 bases to trimming and J lost 1 base, with 14 bases between them. This CDR3 contains 14 residues. CDR3 in DNA: TGTGCCTGGTTCGGGAACCAGCAGAACACTGAAGCTTTCTTT. This translates into CAWFGNQQNTEAFF.

The V call is TRBV23-1, the J call TRBJ2-7; D might be TRBD2 (6 bases). Being an ORF, TRBV23-1 has a function that is uncertain. This CDR3 contains 14 residues. Deletions cut 3 bases from V and 10 bases from J, with 19 bases between. In DNA, the CDR3 is TGCGCCAGCAGTCAGTGGGACTCGGGGCAGCCTCAGTACTTC. This codes for CASSQWDSGQPQYF.

V is TRBV30 and J is TRBJ2-3; D not certain. The CDR3 loop spans 13 amino acids. V was cut by 2 bases and J by 2 bases, with 8 bases left in between. The V gene's germline CDR1 is GTSNPN and CDR2 SVGIG (reference sequence). In DNA, the CDR3 is TGTGCCTGGAGTATCGACAACACAGATACGCAGTATTTT. It codes for CAWSIDNTDTQYF.

The CDR3 reads CASSPGSQETQYF. The CDR3 region has the DNA TGTGCCAGCAGCCCCGGGAGCCAAGAGACCCAGTACTTC. V usage is TRBV5-6 and J usage is TRBJ2-5; weak D call: TRBD2 (6 bases). Germline CDR1 is SGHDT and CDR2 is YYEEEE. The CDR3 has 13 residues. Trimming pared 4 bases from V and 1 base from J, leaving 8 bases between. The variable domain in full, completed from reference TRBV5-6 and TRBJ2-5, reads DAGVTQSPTHLIKTRGQQVTLRCSPKSGHDTVSWYQQALGQGPQFIFQYYEEEERQRGNFPDRFSGHQFPNYSSELNVNALLLGDSALYLCASSPGSQETQYFGPGTRLLVL.

This chain joins TRBV5-6 and TRBJ2-1, with TRBD1 matching over 7 bases. J lost 6 bases, V lost 4 bases, and 7 bases had no gene match. In germline, CDR1 is SGHDT, CDR2 YYEEEE. The length of the CDR3 is 14 residues. Here the CDR3 reads CASSIRQGINEQFF. The CDR3, as DNA: TGTGCCAGCAGCATTCGACAGGGTATCAATGAGCAGTTCTTC.

This clone was counted a single time. This chain links TRBV6-5 with TRBJ2-3; D possibly corresponds to TRBD2 (5 bases). Germline CDR1 and CDR2: MNHEY and SVGAGI. The CDR3 is 13 residues long. The V end was cut by 10 bases, the J end by 1 base, with 12 bases between. CDR3 residues: CAIRPGGTDTQYF. For the CDR3, the DNA is TGTGCCATCCGTCCCGGGGGCACAGATACGCAGTATTTT.

In this sample, this clone turned up a few times. The chain recombines TRBV11-2 with TRBJ1-1; maybe TRBD1 (6 bases). This CDR3 comprises 12 residues. The V end was cut by 3 bases, the J end by 14 bases, with 16 bases between. The germline gives CDR1 SGHAT, CDR2 FQNNGV. The CDR3 sequence: CASSFTGGRSFF. The CDR3 DNA is TGTGCCAGCAGCTTTACTGGGGGCAGGTCCTTCTTT.

The CDR3 protein is CASSGVDEQFF. The CDR3 coding sequence is TGTGCCAGTTCGGGGGTCGATGAGCAGTTCTTC. The rearrangement links TRBV6-1 to TRBJ2-1, with D possibly TRBD2 on 6 matching bases. The CDR3 covers 11 residues. Germline V lookup: CDR1 MNHNS, CDR2 SASEGT. Trimming took 9 bases from V and 8 from J, leaving 11 bases between them.

V and J are TRBV23-1 and TRBJ2-7; D remains ambiguous. TRBV23-1 is noted as an ORF with a role that remains uncertain. V was trimmed by 2 bases and J by 2 bases, leaving 10 bases between them. This CDR3 has 14 amino acids. The CDR3 sequence is CASSQTVCPYEQYF. CDR3 DNA sequence: TGCGCCAGCAGTCAAACGGTCTGCCCCTACGAGCAGTACTTC.